A single sample is the source of the 26 T cell receptor beta chains below, sequenced in a study of shared clonotypes between healthy human individuals. Measured with immunoSEQ multiplex PCR; TCRdb has only the in-frame clones, and not every one. This table has around 600,000 clones, approximately 97% appearing once. Sequencing was carried out using naive CD4+ T cells sorted from blood. The subset: CD45RA+ positively selected. Receptors were obtained from a woman under 40 in good health.

This clone was detected only once. The rearrangement uses TRBV19 and TRBJ1-5; D is possibly TRBD1 (6 bases). This CDR3 is built from 14 residues. V shed 9 bases and J shed 5 bases, with 17 bases lying between them. CDR1 and CDR2 (germline): LNHDA, SQIVND (reference sequence). The CDR3 reads CASNLQGGYQPQHF. The DNA of the CDR3 is TGTGCCAGCAACCTACAGGGAGGCTATCAGCCCCAGCATTTT.

The gene calls are TRBV4-1 and TRBJ2-1; 13 bases align to TRBD2. J was trimmed by 4 bases and V by 2 bases; bases with no gene match: 8. CDR3 length: 18 amino acids. Germline-derived CDR1 and CDR2 are MGHRA and YSYEKL. Written as DNA, the CDR3 is TGCGCCAGCAGCCAACCTAAGGGACTAGCGGGACAGTACAATGAGCAGTTCTTC. It yields the protein CASSQPKGLAGQYNEQFF.

The chain's CDR3 is CASRPGQASPYEQYF. DNA of the CDR3: TGTGCCAGCAGACCGGGACAGGCTAGTCCCTACGAGCAGTACTTC. The J gene is TRBJ2-7, the V gene TRBV28; 8 bases align to TRBD1. The CDR3 totals 15 residues. V lost 6 bases and J lost 2; bases outside the gene matches: 9. The germline V gene has CDR1 MDHEN and CDR2 SYDVKM.

The J gene is TRBJ2-5, the V gene TRBV19; weak D call: TRBD2 (6 bases). Between the trimmed V and J ends, which lost 4 bases and 2 bases, there was a span of 8 bases. CDR1 is LNHDA and CDR2 is SQIVND in the germline V gene (reference sequence). The CDR3 is 13 residues long. CDR3 nucleotide sequence: TGTGCCAGTAGTACTAGCGTGCAAGAGACCCAGTACTTC. It is translated as CASSTSVQETQYF.

The rearrangement links TRBV19 to TRBJ2-3; 8 nucleotides match TRBD2. In germline, CDR1 is LNHDA, CDR2 SQIVND (reference sequence). The CDR3 has 13 residues. V shed 7 bases, J shed 4 bases, and the junction held 4 bases outside the gene matches. CDR3 DNA: TGTGCCAGTACTACTAGCGGCGCAGATACGCAGTATTTT. It is translated as CASTTSGADTQYF.

This sequence joins TRBV5-1 and TRBJ2-5; 11 bases map to TRBD1. The length of the CDR3 is 16 residues. CDR1 is SGHRS and CDR2 is YFSETQ in the germline V gene. The trim removed 4 bases at V and 4 bases at J, leaving 9 bases unmatched. The CDR3 here is CASSPGQGARLETQYF. The CDR3 region has the DNA TGCGCCAGCAGCCCTGGACAGGGGGCGCGTTTAGAGACCCAGTACTTC.

The rearrangement links TRBV18 to TRBJ2-7; D not resolved. The germline CDR1 and CDR2 sequences are KGHSH and LQKENI. CDR3 length equals 14 residues. V was pared by 0 bases and J by 5 bases, with 11 bases between. CDR3 sequence reads: CASSPPLGSHEQYF. CDR3 nucleotides: TGTGCCAGCTCACCACCGCTAGGGTCCCACGAGCAGTACTTC.

The rearrangement uses TRBV2 and TRBJ1-1; 11 nucleotides agree with TRBD1. V gave up 6 bases and J gave up 4 bases; unmatched junction bases: 4. This CDR3 has 14 amino acids. Germline values: CDR1 SNHLY, CDR2 FYNNEI. The CDR3 is CASRPGTGGTEAFF. The CDR3 DNA reads as TGTGCCAGCAGGCCCGGGACAGGGGGCACTGAAGCTTTCTTT.

The rearrangement uses TRBV6-5 and TRBJ1-2, with 8 bases aligning to TRBD1. The trim removed 6 bases at V and 5 bases at J, leaving 8 bases unmatched. Germline assignment: CDR1 MNHEY and CDR2 SVGAGI. The CDR3 runs 14 residues. The CDR3 sequence: CASSRGQAKYGYTF. CDR3 nucleotide sequence: TGTGCCAGCAGCCGGGGACAGGCGAAGTATGGCTACACCTTC.

This rearrangement joins TRBV11-3 to TRBJ1-1; D is undetermined. The germline V gene has CDR1 SGHNT and CDR2 YENEEA. The V gene lost 2 bases and the J gene lost 1 base, with 14 bases spanning the gap. The CDR3 has 16 amino acids. The CDR3 region has the DNA TGTGCCAGCAGCTTACGGAGAGGACGGTCGAACACTGAAGCTTTCTTT. Amino acid sequence: CASSLRRGRSNTEAFF. Complete variable domain (other parts from reference TRBV11-3 and TRBJ1-1): EAGVVQSPRYKIIEKKQPVAFWCNPISGHNTLYWYLQNLGQGPELLIRYENEEAVDDSQLPKDRFSAERLKGVDSTLKIQPAELGDSAVYLCASSLRRGRSNTEAFFGQGTRLTVV.

This chain connects TRBV19 to TRBJ2-7; D gene unclear. Germline V gene data show CDR1 as LNHDA and CDR2 as SQIVND (reference sequence). V was trimmed by 4 bases and J by 6 bases, leaving 7 bases between them. This CDR3 comprises 11 residues. The CDR3 DNA follows: TGTGCCAGTAGTAAGGGTCTCGAGCAGTACTTC. Protein product: CASSKGLEQYF.

The chain carries TRBV11-2 and TRBJ1-2; D is unresolved. This CDR3 region has 15 residues. Trimming pared 0 bases from V and 4 bases from J, leaving 12 bases between. Per germline, CDR1 SGHAT and CDR2 FQNNGV. CDR3 DNA sequence: TGTGCCAGCAGCTTAGAGTCGCAAGAGGGCTATGGCTACACCTTC. This sequence encodes CASSLESQEGYGYTF.

J is TRBJ1-1 and V is TRBV6-1, with no clear D. Deletions cut 1 base from V and 4 bases from J, with 7 bases between. Germline CDR1 is MNHNS and CDR2 is SASEGT. The length of the CDR3 is 13 residues. Here the CDR3 DNA reads TGTGCCAGCAGTGAAGTTCGAGGCACTGAAGCTTTCTTT. This encodes CASSEVRGTEAFF.

The chain couples TRBV28 to TRBJ2-7; TRBD2 matches 10 bases. Looked up from germline, CDR1 is MDHEN and CDR2 is SYDVKM. Losses at the gene ends were 2 bases for V and 3 bases for J; bases not matched to a gene: 1. This CDR3 region has 14 residues. In nucleotides, the CDR3 is TGTGCCAGCAGTTTACTAGCGGGAGTCTACGAGCAGTACTTC. As protein: CASSLLAGVYEQYF.

The rearrangement links TRBV14 to TRBJ2-1; D ambiguous. The CDR3 has 16 residues. CDR1 and CDR2 from the germline V gene are SGHDN and FVKESK. V shed 3 bases and J shed 8 bases, with 20 bases lying between them. This chain's CDR3 is CASSQARVALQHEQFF. The CDR3 DNA follows: TGTGCCAGCAGCCAGGCTAGAGTCGCCTTACAGCATGAGCAGTTCTTC. Using reference TRBV14 and TRBJ2-1 for the parts outside the CDR3, the full variable domain is EAGVTQFPSHSVIEKGQTVTLRCDPISGHDNLYWYRRVMGKEIKFLLHFVKESKQDESGMPNNRFLAERTGGTYSTLKVQPAELEDSGVYFCASSQARVALQHEQFFGPGTRLTVL.

This chain uses TRBV30 with TRBJ2-3; the match to TRBD2 covers 9 bases. The V and J ends lost 4 bases and 0 bases, in that order; junction bases with no gene match: 5. Germline assignment: CDR1 GTSNPN and CDR2 SVGIG (reference sequence). This CDR3 is 15 amino acids long. For the CDR3, the DNA is TGTGCCTGGACCCCGACTAGCGGTAGCACAGATACGCAGTATTTT. Translating gives CAWTPTSGSTDTQYF.

The chain carries TRBV7-9 and TRBJ2-3; maybe TRBD1 (5 bases). Between the trimmed V and J ends, which lost 4 bases and 6 bases, there was a span of 14 bases. The CDR3 consists of 14 residues. Germline lookup yields CDR1 SEHNR and CDR2 FQNEAQ (reference sequence). The CDR3 DNA is TGTGCCAGCAGCTCCGGCGCAGGGTTGGATACGCAGTATTTT. This sequence encodes CASSSGAGLDTQYF.

The rearrangement links TRBV10-3 to TRBJ1-1, with unresolved D. The CDR3 is 11 amino acids. V lost 6 bases, J lost 1 base, and 3 bases lay in between. The germline CDR1 and CDR2 sequences are ENHRY and SYGVKD. In DNA form, the CDR3 reads TGTGCCATCAGCGGGAACACTGAAGCTTTCTTT. It encodes CAISGNTEAFF.

The chain carries TRBV6-5 and TRBJ2-7; D ambiguous. The CDR3 runs 14 residues. Trimming took off 2 bases at V and 2 bases at J, with 10 bases between the two ends. Germline V gene data show CDR1 as MNHEY and CDR2 as SVGAGI. CDR3 sequence: CASSYTRGTYEQYF. CDR3 coding DNA: TGTGCCAGCAGTTACACCCGAGGAACCTACGAGCAGTACTTC.

The V call is TRBV5-1, the J call TRBJ2-2; D might be TRBD1 (6 bases). Trimming left V 4 bases short and J 3 bases short, with 10 bases between. This CDR3 is 14 amino acids long. Germline V lookup: CDR1 SGHRS, CDR2 YFSETQ. The CDR3 DNA sequence: TGCGCCAGCAGCCCGGGACACGACACCGGGGAGCTGTTTTTT. Protein: CASSPGHDTGELFF. Together with reference TRBV5-1 and TRBJ2-2, the CDR3 gives the full variable domain: KAGVTQTPRYLIKTRGQQVTLSCSPISGHRSVSWYQQTPGQGLQFLFEYFSETQRNKGNFPGRFSGRQFSNSRSEMNVSTLELGDSALYLCASSPGHDTGELFFGEGSRLTVL.

This sequence joins TRBV6-6 and TRBJ2-5; D gene ambiguous. Germline-derived CDR1 and CDR2 are MNHNY and SVGAGI (reference sequence). There are 16 residues in the CDR3. The germline V and J ends were trimmed by 0 bases and 5 bases, with 16 bases remaining between them. CDR3 nucleotides: TGTGCCAGCAGTTACTCAGGGTCTCCCCGTAGGGAGACCCAGTACTTC. This codes for CASSYSGSPRRETQYF.

The rearrangement joins TRBV10-3 to TRBJ2-4, with D uncertain. Trimming cost V 0 bases and J 2 bases, with 14 bases left between them. This CDR3 contains 17 residues. Germline V lookup: CDR1 ENHRY, CDR2 SYGVKD. DNA of the CDR3: TGTGCCATCAGTGAGTCGAAGCTTTTGCAATCCAAAAACATTCAGTACTTC. It translates to CAISESKLLQSKNIQYF.

About this clone: Other DNA sequences in the sample encode the same CDR3. The J gene is TRBJ2-2, the V gene TRBV2; 10 nucleotides line up with TRBD2. The CDR3 sequence is 15 residues long. V was pared by 2 bases and J by 4 bases, with 1 base of the junction left unmatched. Germline-derived CDR1 and CDR2 are SNHLY and FYNNEI. DNA of the CDR3: TGTGCCAGCAGTGAACTAGCGGGGGTCACCGGGGAGCTGTTTTTT. This translates into CASSELAGVTGELFF.

As for this clone: Other nucleotide sequences in the sample specify the same CDR3. The chain joins TRBV19 to TRBJ1-1; 7 bases align to TRBD1. Germline CDR1 is LNHDA and CDR2 is SQIVND (reference sequence). V gave up 4 bases and J gave up 3 bases; unmatched junction bases: 2. This CDR3 spans 13 amino acids. The DNA of the CDR3 is TGTGCCAGTAGTACGCAGGGGGACACTGAAGCTTTCTTT. It encodes CASSTQGDTEAFF.

J is TRBJ2-3 and V is TRBV18, with TRBD2 identical over 7 bases. Germline V CDR1 and CDR2: KGHSH, LQKENI. This CDR3 has 16 amino acids. Losses at the gene ends were 2 bases for V and 2 bases for J; bases not matched to a gene: 7. The CDR3 DNA reads as TGTGCCAGCTCACCATTCAGCAGCGGGGACACAGATACGCAGTATTTT. Encoded protein: CASSPFSSGDTDTQYF. Together with reference TRBV18 and TRBJ2-3, the CDR3 gives the full variable domain: NAGVMQNPRHLVRRRGQEARLRCSPMKGHSHVYWYRQLPEEGLKFMVYLQKENIIDESGMPKERFSAEFPKEGPSILRIQQVVRGDSAAYFCASSPFSSGDTDTQYFGPGTRLTVL.

The rearrangement joins TRBV2 to TRBJ1-5; D is undetermined. Deletions cut 1 base from V and 5 bases from J, with 6 bases between. In germline, CDR1 is SNHLY, CDR2 FYNNEI. The CDR3 contains 13 residues. CDR3: CASSEDSDQPQHF. In DNA, the CDR3 is TGTGCCAGCAGTGAAGACAGCGATCAGCCCCAGCATTTT.